The next 27 T cell receptor beta chains were all read from a single sample in a study of human T cells and chemical hapten exposure. TCRdb ran MiXCR on the RACE reads and lists one entry per CDR3 protein. This table has about 140,000 distinct CDR3 sequences, 10% to 15% appearing once. Time point noted: patch test 2, 6 weeks after DPC sensitization. Treatment indicated: therapeutic diphenylcyclopropenone sensitization with weekly scalp DPC. The sequencing used whole blood, collected in connection with sensitization to the hapten diphenylcyclopropenone (DPC). These receptors were taken from a woman in her fifties or sixties with alopecia areata. Some clones in this sample may be carry-over from other donors' samples.

This clonotype was observed a few times. This sequence joins TRBV29-1 and TRBJ1-5, with no clear D. V shed 7 bases and J shed 7 bases, with 20 bases lying between them. Germline-derived CDR1 and CDR2 are SQVTM and ANQGSEA. The CDR3 is made up of 14 amino acids. CDR3 loop: CSAVSAGLRQPQHF. DNA of the CDR3: TGCAGCGCCGTATCGGCAGGCCTTAGACAGCCCCAGCATTTT. Full variable domain (remainder filled in from reference TRBV29-1 and TRBJ1-5): SAVISQKPSRDICQRGTSLTIQCQVDSQVTMMFWYRQQPGQSLTLIATANQGSEATYESGFVIDKFPISRPNLTFSTLTVSNMSPEDSSIYLCSAVSAGLRQPQHFGDGTRLSIL.

The chain recombines TRBV6-5 with TRBJ1-2, with D perhaps TRBD1 (6 bases). Trimming removed 6 bases at V and 4 bases at J, with 12 bases between. The V gene's germline CDR1 is MNHEY and CDR2 SVGAGI. This CDR3 comprises 13 residues. The CDR3 here is CASRQGSPYGYTF. CDR3 in DNA: TGTGCCAGCAGACAGGGCTCTCCCTATGGCTACACCTTC.

CDR3 region: CASSWDNSNQPQHF. The CDR3 nucleotides are TGTGCCAGCAGTTGGGATAATAGCAATCAGCCCCAGCATTTT. The chain has TRBV28 and TRBJ1-5; D is uncertain. CDR1 and CDR2 (germline): MDHEN, SYDVKM. The CDR3 contains 14 residues. V lost 4 bases, J lost 0 bases, and 7 bases lay in between.

V and J are TRBV5-4 and TRBJ2-1, with D perhaps TRBD2 (5 bases). CDR1 SGHNT and CDR2 YYREEE come from the germline V gene (reference sequence). The length of the CDR3 is 15 residues. The V end was cut by 0 bases, the J end by 8 bases, with 15 bases between. CDR3 sequence: CASSLGADRADEQFF. The CDR3 DNA reads TGTGCCAGCAGCTTGGGGGCGGACCGAGCGGATGAGCAGTTCTTC.

The rearrangement links TRBV29-1 to TRBJ2-1; 8 positions match TRBD2. V was clipped by 3 bases and J by 2 bases; unmatched bases: 0. There are 13 residues in the CDR3. Germline CDR1 reads SQVTM; CDR2 reads ANQGSEA. CDR3 sequence reads: CSVDGGAYNEQFF. The CDR3 DNA is TGCAGCGTTGACGGGGGGGCCTACAATGAGCAGTTCTTC.

This clonotype was found many times. V and J are TRBV2 and TRBJ2-7, with TRBD1 matching over 9 bases. The CDR3 consists of 15 residues. After removal of 4 bases from V and 1 base from J, the junction contained 5 bases not matched to a gene. Germline loops: CDR1 SNHLY, CDR2 FYNNEI. The CDR3 loop is CASSVQGAWSYEQYF. The CDR3 nucleotides are TGTGCCAGCAGTGTACAGGGGGCTTGGTCCTACGAGCAGTACTTC.

This clonotype was counted at least ten times. The chain joins TRBV28 to TRBJ1-2, with 12 bases aligning to TRBD1. This CDR3 has 16 residues. V lost 5 bases, J lost 2 bases, and 6 bases stayed unmatched. Germline CDR1 and CDR2: MDHEN and SYDVKM. CDR3 sequence: CASSQPGQGANYGYTF. The CDR3 DNA reads as TGTGCCAGCAGTCAGCCGGGACAGGGGGCAAACTATGGCTACACCTTC.

This clonotype was observed many times. V is TRBV29-1 and J is TRBJ2-3; TRBD2 agrees at 12 bases. Germline-derived CDR1 and CDR2 are SQVTM and ANQGSEA. V lost 7 bases and J lost 4; bases outside the gene matches: 12. The CDR3 is 16 amino acids. This CDR3 reads CSALPSGRAAADTQYF. The CDR3 DNA follows: TGCAGCGCACTCCCTAGCGGGAGGGCCGCCGCAGATACGCAGTATTTT.

This clonotype was observed a handful of times. V and J are TRBV29-1 and TRBJ2-1, with D possibly being TRBD2 (7 bases). This CDR3 region has 17 residues. Germline CDR1 is SQVTM and CDR2 is ANQGSEA. V was trimmed by 2 bases and J by 0 bases, leaving 17 bases between them. The CDR3 region has the DNA TGCAGCGTTGAAAAAGTGGGGGGGCGAAGCTCCTACAATGAGCAGTTCTTC. The encoded protein is CSVEKVGGRSSYNEQFF.

This clonotype was recorded at least ten times. The rearrangement uses TRBV6-5 and TRBJ1-1; TRBD1 matches 11 bases. The germline gives CDR1 MNHEY, CDR2 SVGAGI. CDR3 length equals 15 residues. V shed 5 bases, J shed 4 bases, and the junction held 6 bases outside the gene matches. CDR3 sequence (DNA): TGTGCCAGCAGTAAGGACAGGGGGCTGGGCACTGAAGCTTTCTTT. The encoded protein is CASSKDRGLGTEAFF.

This clonotype has just a few counts. Its ends do not fully match the called genes, so a read error is possible. The chain recombines TRBV7-6 with TRBJ1-1; 9 bases are shared with TRBD1. The CDR3 is 18 residues long. Germline CDR1 reads SGHVS; CDR2 reads FNYEAQ. This chain's CDR3 is CASSLDPVDRGVKTEAFF. In DNA form, the CDR3 reads TGTGCCAGCAGCTTAGACCCAGTCGACAGGGGGGTGAAGACTGAAGCTTTCTTT. The variable domain in full, completed from reference TRBV7-6 and TRBJ1-1, reads GAGVSQSPRYKVTKRGQDVALRCDPISGHVSLYWYRQALGQGPEFLTYFNYEAQQDKSGLPNDRFSAERPEGSISTLTIQRTEQRDSAMYRCASSLDPVDRGVKTEAFFGQGTRLTVV.

This clonotype showed up many times. The rearrangement links TRBV12-3 or TRBV12-4 to TRBJ1-4, with D possibly TRBD1 on 5 matching bases. Between the trimmed V and J ends, which lost 3 bases and 0 bases, there was a span of 14 bases. This CDR3 region has 17 residues. CDR3 in DNA: TGTGCCAGCAGTTTTGGTTTGGGAGGGGCAACTAATGAAAAACTGTTTTTT. Protein: CASSFGLGGATNEKLFF.

This clonotype was detected many times. Here the CDR3 reads CSAARDSQYF. CDR3 DNA sequence: TGCAGCGCAGCCCGGGACTCCCAGTACTTC. V usage is TRBV29-1 and J usage is TRBJ2-5; D possibly corresponds to TRBD2 (6 bases). CDR3 length: 10 residues. V lost 7 bases to trimming and J lost 9 bases, with 12 bases between them. In germline, CDR1 is SQVTM, CDR2 ANQGSEA.

The rearrangement joins TRBV4-3 to TRBJ2-2; 8 nucleotides agree with TRBD1. The CDR3 has 17 amino acids. V dropped 0 bases and J dropped 5; count of bases not matched to a gene: 8. Germline CDR1 LGHNA, CDR2 YSLEER. The CDR3 DNA is TGCGCCAGCAGCCAAGATTTCGGGACAGGACAAACCGGGGAGCTGTTTTTT. Translation gives CASSQDFGTGQTGELFF.

The genes are TRBV24-1 and TRBJ2-2; D may be TRBD2 (6 bases). This CDR3 contains 14 residues. V lost 7 bases and J 2 bases, leaving 10 bases between the germline ends. Looked up from germline, CDR1 is KGHDR and CDR2 is SFDVKD. The CDR3 loop is CATSLAANTGELFF. The CDR3 DNA sequence: TGTGCCACCAGCTTAGCGGCAAACACCGGGGAGCTGTTTTTT.

This clonotype appeared many times. The chain uses TRBV12-3 or TRBV12-4 and TRBJ2-7; D gene uncertain. This CDR3 has 12 amino acids. Deletions cut 3 bases from V and 2 bases from J, with 5 bases between. The CDR3 spells CASSFRTYEQYF. The CDR3 DNA reads as TGTGCCAGCAGTTTCAGAACCTACGAGCAGTACTTC.

This clonotype was counted many times. This chain joins TRBV20-1 and TRBJ2-7; 10 bases align to TRBD2. Germline CDR1 is DFQATT and CDR2 is SNEGSKA (reference sequence). J gave up 2 bases and V 5 bases, and 9 bases lay outside the gene matches. This CDR3 spans 15 amino acids. The CDR3 bases are TGCAGTGCTCCCGACCCTAGCGGGAGTCCCTACGAGCAGTACTTC. The encoded protein is CSAPDPSGSPYEQYF.

A note on this clonotype: This sequence may be a read error, since a much larger clone differs from it by one base. The rearrangement uses TRBV5-4 and TRBJ2-7; TRBD1 agrees at 8 bases. V lost 4 bases to trimming and J lost 5 bases; unmatched junction nucleotides: 11. The CDR3 length is 15 residues. Germline V gene lookup returns CDR1 SGHNT and CDR2 YYREEE (reference sequence). The CDR3 spells CASSPPGGGIHEQYF. CDR3 nucleotide sequence: TGTGCCAGCAGCCCCCCAGGGGGCGGGATCCACGAGCAGTACTTC.

The chain links TRBV29-1 to TRBJ2-5; 10 bases line up with TRBD1. The V and J ends lost 5 bases and 4 bases, in that order; junction bases with no gene match: 13. The CDR3 consists of 16 residues. Per germline, CDR1 SQVTM and CDR2 ANQGSEA. The CDR3 nucleotides read TGCAGCGTTCTACTACTCCCGGGACAGGGGAGAGAGACCCAGTACTTC. Translation: CSVLLLPGQGRETQYF.

This clonotype was recorded many times. The chain carries TRBV20-1 and TRBJ2-2; D gene uncertain. CDR3 length: 13 amino acids. The V and J ends lost 0 bases and 7 bases respectively, with 9 bases between them. Germline V lookup: CDR1 DFQATT, CDR2 SNEGSKA (reference sequence). The CDR3 sequence: CSARDRVFGELFF. Here the CDR3 DNA reads TGCAGTGCTAGAGATAGGGTTTTCGGGGAGCTGTTTTTT.

In the case of this clonotype: It may be a read error: a sequence one base away is much more abundant. This rearrangement joins TRBV5-4 to TRBJ1-2, with 8 bases identical to TRBD1. The CDR3 covers 15 residues. Germline CDR1 SGHNT, CDR2 YYREEE (reference sequence). The CDR3, as DNA: TGTGCCGGCAGCCAACACACACAGGGGGTAAATGGCTACACCTTC. This gives the protein CAGSQHTQGVNGYTF.

This clonotype was observed a handful of times. This chain joins TRBV7-9 and TRBJ2-4; D perhaps matches TRBD2 (5 bases). V lost 5 bases and J lost 1, with 9 bases in between. CDR1 is SEHNR and CDR2 is FQNEAQ in the germline V gene (reference sequence). CDR3 length: 14 residues. The CDR3 loop reads CASSGSWAKNIQYF. The CDR3 nucleotides read TGTGCCAGCAGCGGGAGCTGGGCCAAAAACATTCAGTACTTC. Drawing the rest from reference TRBV7-9 and TRBJ2-4, the complete variable domain is DTGVSQNPRHKITKRGQNVTFRCDPISEHNRLYWYRQTLGQGPEFLTYFQNEAQLEKSRLLSDRFSAERPKGSFSTLEIQRTEQGDSAMYLCASSGSWAKNIQYFGAGTRLSVL.

This clonotype was counted at least ten times. This sequence joins TRBV30 and TRBJ1-3; D is uncertain. V gave up 4 bases and J gave up 3 bases, with 7 bases separating them. This CDR3 region has 12 residues. Germline CDR1 and CDR2: GTSNPN and SVGIG (reference sequence). The CDR3 protein is CAWTGFGNTIYF. The CDR3 region has the DNA TGTGCCTGGACTGGATTTGGAAACACCATATATTTT.

The chain combines TRBV5-4 with TRBJ2-5; D may be TRBD2 (6 bases). Germline V gives CDR1 SGHNT, CDR2 YYREEE (reference sequence). The CDR3 is made up of 14 amino acids. The V end lost 4 bases, the J end lost 5 bases, and 15 bases lay between the germline ends. CDR3 residues: CASSRWRGRETQYF. CDR3 coding DNA: TGTGCCAGCAGCCGCTGGCGAGGGAGGGAGACCCAGTACTTC.

The rearrangement joins TRBV29-1 to TRBJ2-7; the D is unclear. Germline CDR1 SQVTM, CDR2 ANQGSEA. The CDR3 spans 12 residues. Between the trimmed V and J ends, which lost 7 bases and 1 base, there was a span of 11 bases. The CDR3 here is CSAGPSSYEQYF. CDR3 nucleotides: TGCAGCGCAGGACCGAGTTCCTACGAGCAGTACTTC.

This clonotype has more than one count but fewer than ten. The V call is TRBV7-9, the J call TRBJ2-5; 11 positions match TRBD2. Trimming cost V 5 bases and J 4 bases; bases outside gene matches: 3. The CDR3 loop spans 14 amino acids. Germline V lookup: CDR1 SEHNR, CDR2 FQNEAQ (reference sequence). The CDR3 sequence: CASSPGTSGETQYF. CDR3 nucleotide sequence: TGTGCCAGCAGCCCCGGGACTAGCGGAGAGACCCAGTACTTC.

The chain combines TRBV19 with TRBJ2-2; 7 bases fit TRBD1. V lost 5 bases and J lost 2; bases outside the gene matches: 8. The CDR3 length is 16 residues. The V gene's germline CDR1 is LNHDA and CDR2 SQIVND (reference sequence). The CDR3 region is CASSSTGTVNTGELFF. CDR3 nucleotides: TGTGCCAGTAGTTCAACCGGGACAGTTAACACCGGGGAGCTGTTTTTT.